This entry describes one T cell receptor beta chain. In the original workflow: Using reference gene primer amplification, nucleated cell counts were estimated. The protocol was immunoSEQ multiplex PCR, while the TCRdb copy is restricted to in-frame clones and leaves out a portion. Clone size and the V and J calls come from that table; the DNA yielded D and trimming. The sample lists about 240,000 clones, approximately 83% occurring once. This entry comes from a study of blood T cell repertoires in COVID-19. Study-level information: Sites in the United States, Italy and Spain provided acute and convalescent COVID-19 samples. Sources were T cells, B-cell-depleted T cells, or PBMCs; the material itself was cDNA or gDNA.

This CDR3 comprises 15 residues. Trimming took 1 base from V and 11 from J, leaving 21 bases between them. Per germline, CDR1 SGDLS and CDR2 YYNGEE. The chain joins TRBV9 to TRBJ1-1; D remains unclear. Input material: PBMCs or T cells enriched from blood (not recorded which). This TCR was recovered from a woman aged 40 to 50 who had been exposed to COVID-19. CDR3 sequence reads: CASSVFAVPGIWAFF. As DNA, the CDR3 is TGTGCCAGCAGCGTATTTGCGGTCCCGGGGATATGGGCTTTCTTT.